These 8 T cell receptor beta chains share one sample of origin, sequenced in a study of cytomegalovirus exposure and HLA in healthy donors. The PCR ran on 60 Vbeta and 13 Jbeta primers. TCRdb's copy holds only in-frame clones and misses some; the assay was immunoSEQ multiplex PCR. The table includes approximately 150,000 clones, less than 65% detected once. The material sequenced was PBMCs. The receptor set was obtained from a woman aged 30 to 39 in good health and CMV-seropositive.

V is TRBV2 and J is TRBJ2-3; 8 bases line up with TRBD1. The CDR3 length is 15 residues. Unmatched junction bases numbered 10, after V lost 6 bases and J lost 5 bases. Germline values: CDR1 SNHLY, CDR2 FYNNEI. CDR3 in amino acids: CASSRQGALLDTQYF. In DNA form, the CDR3 reads TGTGCCAGCAGCCGGCAGGGGGCGCTTCTAGATACGCAGTATTTT. The entire variable domain, with the rest obtained from reference TRBV2 and TRBJ2-3, is as follows: EPEVTQTPSHQVTQMGQEVILRCVPISNHLYFYWYRQILGQKVEFLVSFYNNEISEKSEIFDDQFSVERPDGSNFTLKIRSTKLEDSAMYFCASSRQGALLDTQYFGPGTRLTVL.

The sample holds a few counts of this clone. The V gene is TRBV11-2, the J gene TRBJ1-1, with D unresolved. The CDR3 consists of 14 residues. V lost 2 bases, J lost 0 bases, and 7 bases lay in between. Looked up from germline, CDR1 is SGHAT and CDR2 is FQNNGV. The CDR3 DNA follows: TGTGCCAGCAGCTTACGGGTGATGAACACTGAAGCTTTCTTT. As protein: CASSLRVMNTEAFF.

Regarding this clone: At one of its ends the junction is not consistent with the germline gene, which may arise from a read error. This chain joins TRBV28 and TRBJ2-2; a possible D gene is TRBD1 (6 bases). The germline V gene encodes CDR1 MDHEN and CDR2 SYDVKM. The CDR3 runs 13 residues. CDR3 sequence reads: CASSRQDTGELFF. CDR3 DNA sequence: TGTGCCAGCAGCAGACAGGACACGGGGGAGCTGTTTTTT.

The V and J genes are TRBV5-1 and TRBJ2-7, with 8 bases identical to TRBD2. V was clipped by 4 bases and J by 3 bases; unmatched bases: 9. CDR1 is SGHRS, CDR2 YFSETQ, per germline. The CDR3 contains 15 residues. This chain's CDR3 is CASSPNSGLVYEQYF. The DNA of the CDR3 is TGCGCCAGCAGCCCGAACTCGGGACTAGTCTACGAGCAGTACTTC.

This clone was seen only a few times. V is TRBV19 and J is TRBJ2-7, with D tentatively TRBD1 (8 bases). Germline V gene lookup returns CDR1 LNHDA and CDR2 SQIVND (reference sequence). V shed 6 bases and J shed 2 bases, with 14 bases lying between them. This CDR3 comprises 14 residues. DNA for the CDR3: TGTGCCAGTAGCCAACAGGGGGGGGCCTACGAGCAGTACTTC. Its protein product is CASSQQGGAYEQYF.

The rearrangement joins TRBV10-2 to TRBJ2-1; TRBD1 aligns across 9 bases. The germline V gene encodes CDR1 WSHSY and CDR2 SAAADI. The J segment lost 7 bases and the V segment lost 7 bases, leaving 11 bases of the junction unmatched. The CDR3 contains 15 residues. CDR3 amino acids: CASKGQGPSLNEQFF. The CDR3 DNA is TGCGCCAGCAAGGGACAGGGACCTAGCCTTAATGAGCAGTTCTTC.

This clone was recorded only once. This chain links TRBV6-5 with TRBJ1-6; D may be TRBD1 (6 bases). Germline V gene data show CDR1 as MNHEY and CDR2 as SVGAGI. Trimming shortened V by 6 bases and J by 5 bases, and 14 bases separated the two germline ends. This CDR3 comprises 15 residues. The CDR3 sequence is CASRFRQDNNSPLHF. DNA of the CDR3: TGTGCCAGCAGATTTCGACAGGACAATAATTCACCCCTCCACTTT.

V usage is TRBV30 and J usage is TRBJ1-3, with D maybe TRBD1 (5 bases). CDR3 length equals 15 residues. V was shortened by 3 bases and J by 0 bases, with 12 bases between the two germline ends. The V gene's germline CDR1 is GTSNPN and CDR2 SVGIG (reference sequence). The CDR3 region has the DNA TGTGCCTGGAGGGAGGGGTTCCTCTCTGGAAACACCATATATTTT. It translates to CAWREGFLSGNTIYF.